The 14 T cell receptor beta chains given below trace back to one sample, sequenced in a study of technical replicates of blood from several donors. This table comes from immunoSEQ multiplex PCR, and its TCRdb copy is limited to in-frame clones, with some not included. The repertoire holds tens of thousands of clones, with 80% to 95% as singletons. What was sequenced was T cells isolated from PBMCs. These receptors were obtained from a human donor in good health.

This clone was seen only once. This sequence joins TRBV5-4 and TRBJ2-7; perhaps TRBD2 as D (6 bases). The CDR3 runs 15 residues. Germline values: CDR1 SGHNT, CDR2 YYREEE (reference sequence). The V and J ends lost 3 bases and 3 bases respectively, with 16 bases between them. DNA for the CDR3: TGTGCCAGCAGCTCAGCAGGGAGGCTTCTCTACGAGCAGTACTTC. It translates to CASSSAGRLLYEQYF.

The J gene is TRBJ2-1, the V gene TRBV10-3; D ambiguous. Trimming left V 4 bases short and J 0 bases short, with 7 bases between. CDR1 and CDR2 (germline): ENHRY, SYGVKD. This CDR3 has 14 residues. The CDR3: CAISGGGSYNEQFF. The CDR3 DNA reads TGTGCCATCAGTGGCGGCGGCTCCTACAATGAGCAGTTCTTC.

J is TRBJ2-5 and V is TRBV25-1, with D tentatively TRBD1 (5 bases). The CDR3 spans 15 residues. V lost 4 bases to trimming and J lost 0 bases, with 12 bases between them. CDR1 is MGHDK, CDR2 SYGVNS, per germline. CDR3 residues: CASSAFRQYQETQYF. The CDR3 DNA reads as TGTGCCAGCAGTGCCTTTCGACAGTACCAAGAGACCCAGTACTTC.

CDR3 DNA sequence: TGCAGCGCCGAGGGCCAGCGCACTGAAGCTTTCTTT. This encodes CSAEGQRTEAFF. The chain couples TRBV29-1 to TRBJ1-1; D is uncertain. The V gene lost 7 bases and the J gene lost 4 bases, with 13 bases spanning the gap. CDR1 is SQVTM and CDR2 is ANQGSEA in the germline V gene. This CDR3 is built from 12 residues. Based on the CDR3 plus reference TRBV29-1 and TRBJ1-1, the full variable domain is SAVISQKPSRDICQRGTSLTIQCQVDSQVTMMFWYRQQPGQSLTLIATANQGSEATYESGFVIDKFPISRPNLTFSTLTVSNMSPEDSSIYLCSAEGQRTEAFFGQGTRLTVV.

This clone was detected only a few times. The V call is TRBV21-1, the J call TRBJ2-7; TRBD1 is the table's D call, not checked against the DNA. TRBV21-1 is classified as a pseudogene. This CDR3 region has 16 residues. The CDR3 DNA reads TGTGCCAGCAGCAAAGGTTACAGGGGCCTTCGTAACGAGCAGTACTTC. It specifies CASSKGYRGLRNEQYF.

The J gene is TRBJ1-1, the V gene TRBV6-5, with TRBD1 as a possible D gene (5 bases). This CDR3 comprises 12 residues. V was shortened by 5 bases and J by 5 bases, with 9 bases between the two germline ends. Germline CDR1 and CDR2: MNHEY and SVGAGI. CDR3 sequence: CASSNRITEAFF. The CDR3 DNA is TGTGCCAGCAGTAACAGGATAACTGAAGCTTTCTTT.

The chain uses TRBV29-1 and TRBJ2-3; 7 nucleotides agree with TRBD1. The CDR3 runs to 14 residues. V was pared by 7 bases and J by 0 bases, with 7 bases of the junction left unmatched. Germline CDR1 is SQVTM and CDR2 is ANQGSEA. CDR3 residues: CSARGQISTDTQYF. The CDR3, as DNA: TGCAGCGCCAGGGGACAGATTAGCACAGATACGCAGTATTTT.

The chain links TRBV7-9 to TRBJ2-3; maybe TRBD2 (5 bases). Germline V gene lookup returns CDR1 SEHNR and CDR2 FQNEAQ (reference sequence). V shed 2 bases and J shed 2 bases, with 8 bases lying between them. This CDR3 has 14 residues. The CDR3 is CASSLLGITDTQYF. The CDR3 bases are TGTGCCAGCAGCTTACTCGGGATCACAGATACGCAGTATTTT.

This sequence joins TRBV29-1 and TRBJ2-1; the D gene is possibly TRBD1 (5 bases). Germline loops: CDR1 SQVTM, CDR2 ANQGSEA. CDR3 length equals 14 residues. The V end lost 5 bases, the J end lost 7 bases, and 18 bases lay between the germline ends. For the CDR3, the DNA is TGCAGCGTTACGGTAGGGGCTGTGCGGAATGAGCAGTTCTTC. Translated, it gives CSVTVGAVRNEQFF.

This clone showed up just a few times. The rearrangement links TRBV6-6 to TRBJ2-7; D might be TRBD1 (5 bases). Germline CDR1 and CDR2: MNHNY and SVGAGI (reference sequence). V was trimmed by 2 bases and J by 6 bases, leaving 14 bases between them. CDR3 length: 14 amino acids. CDR3 bases: TGTGCCAGCAGTTACATATCAGGGTCTGGCGAGCAGTACTTC. This translates into CASSYISGSGEQYF.

In its sample, this clone was seen once. The chain recombines TRBV11-1 with TRBJ2-7, with TRBD2 matching 9 bases. Per germline, CDR1 SGHAT and CDR2 FQDESV (reference sequence). Germline trimming cut 5 bases from V and 5 bases from J; bases unmatched to any gene: 10. The CDR3 has 15 amino acids. The CDR3 is CASSGRAGGLDEQYF. In nucleotides, the CDR3 is TGTGCCAGCAGCGGCCGTGCGGGGGGGCTCGACGAGCAGTACTTC.

J is TRBJ2-3 and V is TRBV9, with 8 bases lining up with TRBD2. The CDR3 loop spans 16 amino acids. After removal of 4 bases from V and 2 bases from J, the junction contained 9 bases not matched to a gene. The germline gives CDR1 SGDLS, CDR2 YYNGEE. Here the CDR3 reads CASSTQTGGTTDTQYF. DNA for the CDR3: TGTGCCAGCAGCACCCAGACGGGAGGGACCACAGATACGCAGTATTTT. The full variable domain, with the rest looked up from reference TRBV9 and TRBJ2-3, is DSGVTQTPKHLITATGQRVTLRCSPRSGDLSVYWYQQSLDQGLQFLIQYYNGEERAKGNILERFSAQQFPDLHSELNLSSLELGDSALYFCASSTQTGGTTDTQYFGPGTRLTVL.

CDR3 bases: TGTGCCAGCAGCTTGGCTGACTACCTAACCTACGAGCAGTACTTC. It yields the protein CASSLADYLTYEQYF. The chain is built from TRBV5-5 and TRBJ2-7; weak D call: TRBD2 (5 bases). Trimming took off 0 bases at V and 2 bases at J, with 12 bases between the two ends. This CDR3 has 15 residues. Germline CDR1 reads SGHKS; CDR2 reads YYEKEE (reference sequence).

V and J are TRBV14 and TRBJ1-2; the D gene is possibly TRBD1 (5 bases). Germline assignment: CDR1 SGHDN and CDR2 FVKESK. The length of the CDR3 is 16 residues. With 4 bases removed from V and 2 bases from J, the gap between germline ends came to 17 bases. CDR3 nucleotide sequence: TGTGCCAGCAGCCTGACGGTCTTGCCAGGGAACTATGGCTACACCTTC. It encodes CASSLTVLPGNYGYTF.